This T cell receptor beta chain was obtained from a study of blood T cells in healthy people across ages. Study observations and caveats: Both naive CD4+ cell counts and diversity were greater in long-lived donors than in aged donors.

Primers used in a second PCR of roughly 7 to 12 cycles were a sample-barcoded 5' primer and a J-beta primer mix. Each cDNA molecule, via a template-switch adaptor with 12 random nucleotides, was tagged. At least 3 million CDR3-containing paired-end reads were obtained per sample. TCRdb reanalysed the 5' RACE reads using MiXCR and keeps one entry per CDR3 protein. The table includes around 1,100,000 distinct CDR3 sequences, approximately 38% detected once. CDR3 length: 15 residues. V was cut by 2 bases and J by 3 bases, with 14 bases left in between. Germline V lookup: CDR1 KGHSH, CDR2 LQKENI. This clonotype occurred many times. Antigen: not known.

The sample taken for sequencing was blood. This TCR came from a man between 18 and 29 years old in good health. The chain links TRBV18 to TRBJ2-7, with D possibly being TRBD2 (5 bases). The CDR3 here is CASSPTGGVGYEQYF. CDR3 DNA: TGTGCCAGCTCACCAACCGGAGGAGTGGGCTACGAGCAGTACTTC.